The TCR beta chain under discussion was sequenced for a study of cytomegalovirus exposure and HLA in healthy donors. The PCR ran on 60 Vbeta and 13 Jbeta primers. The repertoire was sequenced with immunoSEQ multiplex PCR; TCRdb's copy has only in-frame clones and lacks some. In the table there are around 85,000 clones, more than 70% of which are singletons. In the case of this clone: The antigen is unknown.

Study-level findings and limits: Exclusion applied to some V segments, including TRBV6-2 and TRBV6-3, as they were indistinguishable.

V lost 6 bases, J lost 3 bases, and 4 bases stayed unmatched. The CDR3 spans 13 residues. Germline V gives CDR1 MNHEY, CDR2 SVGAGI. The V call is TRBV6-5, the J call TRBJ2-7; 8 nucleotides match TRBD1. The specimen sequenced was PBMCs. The TCR comes from a man in his sixties in good health and CMV-seronegative. The CDR3 DNA follows: TGTGCCAGCAGGAACAGGGGGGACTACGAGCAGTACTTC. This codes for CASRNRGDYEQYF.